What follows are 20 T cell receptor beta chains derived from one specimen sequenced in a study of cytomegalovirus exposure and HLA in healthy donors. PCR was performed using 60 Vbeta and 13 Jbeta primers. Assay: immunoSEQ multiplex PCR; the TCRdb copy retains only in-frame clones and omits some. The sample yields 85,000 to 130,000 clones, about 70% seen once. The specimen was PBMCs. These receptors were collected from a female donor in good health and CMV-seronegative.

The chain links TRBV6-5 to TRBJ2-3; 9 bases match TRBD2. The germline gives CDR1 MNHEY, CDR2 SVGAGI. V was pared by 6 bases and J by 14 bases, with 9 bases of the junction left unmatched. The CDR3 has 12 amino acids. The CDR3 here is CASSLIAGVVYF. The CDR3 DNA is TGTGCCAGCAGCCTCATAGCGGGAGTGGTGTATTTT.

This clone has more than one count but fewer than ten. The V and J genes are TRBV7-2 and TRBJ2-7; 10 nucleotides match TRBD2. V dropped 0 bases and J dropped 3; count of bases not matched to a gene: 5. The V gene's germline CDR1 is SGHTA and CDR2 FQGNSA. The CDR3 has 16 amino acids. The CDR3: CASSLARTSGNYEQYF. In nucleotides, the CDR3 is TGTGCCAGCAGCTTAGCGAGGACTAGCGGCAACTACGAGCAGTACTTC.

This clone showed up just once. The V call is TRBV9, the J call TRBJ1-4; 8 bases map to TRBD1. Trimming took 3 bases from V and 8 from J; bases not matched to a gene: 12. This CDR3 spans 16 amino acids. Germline CDR1 and CDR2: SGDLS and YYNGEE. CDR3 in amino acids: CASSASSQGAQEKLFF. CDR3 nucleotides: TGTGCCAGCAGCGCAAGTAGTCAGGGGGCTCAGGAAAAACTGTTTTTT.

The chain is built from TRBV5-4 and TRBJ2-1, with 10 bases lining up with TRBD2. There are 15 residues in the CDR3. V shed 0 bases, J shed 7 bases, and the junction held 4 bases outside the gene matches. The germline V gene encodes CDR1 SGHNT and CDR2 YYREEE (reference sequence). The CDR3 region has the DNA TGTGCCAGCAGCTTGGCCACTAGCGGGGCTAATGAGCAGTTCTTC. This sequence encodes CASSLATSGANEQFF. Variable domain in full (rest from reference TRBV5-4 and TRBJ2-1): ETGVTQSPTHLIKTRGQQVTLRCSSQSGHNTVSWYQQALGQGPQFIFQYYREEENGRGNFPPRFSGLQFPNYSSELNVNALELDDSALYLCASSLATSGANEQFFGPGTRLTVL.

The rearrangement joins TRBV6-1 to TRBJ1-5, with D unclear. With 8 bases removed from V and 4 bases from J, the gap between germline ends came to 12 bases. This CDR3 has 13 amino acids. Per germline, CDR1 MNHNS and CDR2 SASEGT. Here the CDR3 DNA reads TGTGCCAGCGGAGGACGGCCGAATCAGCCCCAGCATTTT. This codes for CASGGRPNQPQHF.

This rearrangement joins TRBV15 to TRBJ2-5; TRBD2 aligns across 12 bases. V lost 8 bases to trimming and J lost 2 bases; unmatched junction nucleotides: 6. Germline CDR1 LNHNV, CDR2 YYDKDF (reference sequence). This CDR3 spans 15 amino acids. CDR3 in DNA: TGTGCCACCGGGGGGACTAGCGGGTTTCAAGAGACCCAGTACTTC. Its translation is CATGGTSGFQETQYF.

The chain carries TRBV27 and TRBJ2-7; 7 nucleotides align to TRBD1. Germline V gene lookup returns CDR1 MNHEY and CDR2 SMNVEV (reference sequence). The V and J ends lost 7 bases and 0 bases, in that order; junction bases with no gene match: 6. The CDR3 is made up of 14 amino acids. The CDR3 nucleotides are TGTGCCAGCACCATGCGACAGGGCTCCTACGAGCAGTACTTC. The encoded protein is CASTMRQGSYEQYF.

The CDR3 nucleotides are TGCGCCAGCAGCTTGGGTAATAGGGGGACCAGCTCCTACGAGCAGTACTTC. Its translation is CASSLGNRGTSSYEQYF. The V gene is TRBV5-1, the J gene TRBJ2-7, with D perhaps TRBD1 (6 bases). The germline V and J ends were trimmed by 0 bases and 0 bases, with 16 bases remaining between them. The CDR3 has 17 amino acids. CDR1 SGHRS and CDR2 YFSETQ come from the germline V gene.

The J gene is TRBJ2-1, the V gene TRBV7-6; tentatively, D is TRBD1 (6 bases). V lost 2 bases and J lost 2, with 10 bases in between. Germline V gene data show CDR1 as SGHVS and CDR2 as FNYEAQ. CDR3 length equals 15 residues. CDR3 region: CASSLLQGTYNEQFF. DNA of the CDR3: TGTGCCAGCAGCTTATTACAGGGAACCTACAATGAGCAGTTCTTC.

The CDR3, as DNA: TGTGCCAGCAGTCTACTTGGAGAGACCCAGTACTTC. Translated, it gives CASSLLGETQYF. V usage is TRBV7-8 and J usage is TRBJ2-5; D not resolved. CDR3 size: 12 residues. Germline V gene lookup returns CDR1 SGHVS and CDR2 FQNEAQ. The V end lost 6 bases, the J end lost 4 bases, and 9 bases lay between the germline ends.

The chain links TRBV19 to TRBJ2-7, with D possibly matching TRBD1 (6 bases). CDR3 size: 17 residues. Trimming took 3 bases from V and 0 from J, leaving 18 bases between them. Per the germline V gene, CDR1 is LNHDA and CDR2 is SQIVND (reference sequence). The CDR3 DNA is TGTGCCAGTAGTATTAAGGGGCCTACAGGGAGCTCCTACGAGCAGTACTTC. This codes for CASSIKGPTGSSYEQYF.

This clone has more than one count but fewer than ten. The rearrangement joins TRBV5-4 to TRBJ2-7, with 8 positions matching TRBD2. Unmatched junction bases numbered 10, after V lost 4 bases and J lost 4 bases. The germline V gene encodes CDR1 SGHNT and CDR2 YYREEE (reference sequence). This CDR3 has 15 residues. CDR3 protein: CASSQESSGSYEQYF. Written as DNA, the CDR3 is TGTGCCAGCAGCCAAGAGTCCAGCGGGAGTTACGAGCAGTACTTC.

This clone was observed a handful of times. The rearrangement uses TRBV5-4 and TRBJ2-5; TRBD2 might be the D (5 bases). Germline CDR1 SGHNT, CDR2 YYREEE (reference sequence). Trimming removed 4 bases at V and 5 bases at J, with 15 bases between. The CDR3 loop spans 14 amino acids. CDR3 region: CASSGEGRGETQYF. The CDR3 nucleotides read TGTGCCAGCAGCGGGGAAGGGCGCGGGGAGACCCAGTACTTC.

This clone was observed a few times. The rearrangement joins TRBV5-1 to TRBJ1-4; D is possibly TRBD1 (6 bases). CDR1 SGHRS and CDR2 YFSETQ come from the germline V gene. Trimming removed 0 bases from V and 7 bases from J, with 13 bases in between. The CDR3 runs to 15 residues. The CDR3 DNA reads TGCGCCAGCAGCTTGGACAGGGCCAGGTCTGAAAAACTGTTTTTT. Its translation: CASSLDRARSEKLFF.

For this clone: Other DNA sequences in this specimen translate into the identical CDR3. The chain uses TRBV5-4 and TRBJ2-7, with 8 bases identical to TRBD1. The CDR3 loop spans 15 amino acids. From germline, CDR1 is SGHNT and CDR2 YYREEE (reference sequence). J lost 3 bases, V lost 4 bases, and 9 bases had no gene match. CDR3 sequence (DNA): TGTGCCAGCAGCCACGACAGGGGCTCCTTCTACGAGCAGTACTTC. This encodes CASSHDRGSFYEQYF. Together with reference TRBV5-4 and TRBJ2-7, the CDR3 gives the full variable domain: ETGVTQSPTHLIKTRGQQVTLRCSSQSGHNTVSWYQQALGQGPQFIFQYYREEENGRGNFPPRFSGLQFPNYSSELNVNALELDDSALYLCASSHDRGSFYEQYFGPGTRLTVT.

V is TRBV13 and J is TRBJ2-7; 7 bases fit TRBD2. The germline V gene has CDR1 PRHDT and CDR2 FYEKMQ (reference sequence). The V and J ends lost 7 bases and 1 base, in that order; junction bases with no gene match: 19. This CDR3 spans 18 amino acids. CDR3 residues: CASTRGVAGLTSSYEQYF. The CDR3 DNA reads as TGTGCCAGCACCCGGGGGGTAGCGGGCCTGACCAGTTCCTACGAGCAGTACTTC.

This rearrangement joins TRBV6-5 to TRBJ2-2, with 9 bases fitting TRBD1. V was clipped by 4 bases and J by 3 bases; unmatched bases: 6. Germline loops: CDR1 MNHEY, CDR2 SVGAGI. The CDR3 totals 16 residues. CDR3 region: CASSFRTGVDTGELFF. CDR3 in DNA: TGTGCCAGCAGTTTCCGGACAGGGGTGGACACCGGGGAGCTGTTTTTT.

The chain is built from TRBV7-8 and TRBJ2-1; TRBD2 agrees at 13 bases. The CDR3 covers 16 residues. Germline CDR1 is SGHVS and CDR2 is FQNEAQ. V trimming: 1 base; J trimming: 11 bases; junction bases outside the gene matches: 8. CDR3 nucleotide sequence: TGTGCCAGCAGCTTAGACGGACTAGCGGGAGAGTTAAAGCAGTTCTTC. Amino acid sequence: CASSLDGLAGELKQFF.

In its sample, this clone was seen a few times. The chain links TRBV5-4 to TRBJ2-7; D perhaps matches TRBD2 (6 bases). The germline V gene has CDR1 SGHNT and CDR2 YYREEE (reference sequence). The CDR3 loop spans 13 amino acids. Trimming took off 4 bases at V and 5 bases at J, with 13 bases between the two ends. CDR3 sequence reads: CASSRDSSHEQYF. CDR3 DNA: TGTGCCAGCAGCAGGGACTCCTCTCACGAGCAGTACTTC.

The chain recombines TRBV2 with TRBJ2-7, with 8 nucleotides matching TRBD1. The CDR3 spans 16 residues. With V trimmed by 4 bases and J by 9 bases, 17 bases remained unmatched. Germline V gene lookup returns CDR1 SNHLY and CDR2 FYNNEI. The CDR3 reads CASSGGQALNARLQYF. CDR3 sequence (DNA): TGTGCCAGCAGTGGGGGACAGGCTCTCAACGCTCGGTTGCAGTACTTC.